These 19 T cell receptor beta chains originate from one sample sequenced in a study of cytomegalovirus exposure and HLA in healthy donors. Sequencing was performed with immunoSEQ multiplex PCR; in TCRdb, only in-frame clones are kept and a portion is missing. The sample carries about 88,000 clones, roughly 84% recorded once. Material: PBMCs. These receptors all come from a woman between 18 and 30 years old in good health and CMV-seropositive.

This chain uses TRBV30 with TRBJ1-2; no reliable D call. The CDR3 consists of 15 residues. Per the germline V gene, CDR1 is GTSNPN and CDR2 is SVGIG (reference sequence). V was clipped by 0 bases and J by 0 bases, with 11 bases between them. CDR3 sequence: CAWSVPTDPNYGYTF. The CDR3 nucleotides are TGTGCCTGGAGTGTACCCACAGATCCTAACTATGGCTACACCTTC.

J is TRBJ1-2 and V is TRBV4-1; 10 positions match TRBD1. This CDR3 has 15 amino acids. J was trimmed by 1 base and V by 5 bases; bases with no gene match: 4. Germline V gene lookup returns CDR1 MGHRA and CDR2 YSYEKL. DNA of the CDR3: TGCGCCAGCAGCAGGGGACAGGGGATTAACTATGGCTACACCTTC. It codes for CASSRGQGINYGYTF.

This clone has more than one count but fewer than ten. The chain joins TRBV4-3 to TRBJ1-2; no reliable D call. The ends were cut back, 0 bases at V and 3 bases at J, with 5 bases in the middle. The CDR3 length is 13 residues. CDR1 is LGHNA and CDR2 is YSLEER in the germline V gene. CDR3: CASSQERYYGYTF. CDR3 nucleotides: TGCGCCAGCAGCCAAGAGCGGTACTATGGCTACACCTTC.

The J gene is TRBJ2-7, the V gene TRBV7-9; 11 positions match TRBD2. Germline V gene sequence: CDR1 SEHNR, CDR2 FQNEAQ (reference sequence). V gave up 5 bases and J gave up 2 bases; unmatched junction bases: 5. The CDR3 is 15 amino acids. The CDR3 protein is CASSKTTSGAYEQYF. CDR3 in DNA: TGTGCCAGCAGCAAAACGACTAGCGGGGCCTACGAGCAGTACTTC.

The chain recombines TRBV19 with TRBJ1-2; TRBD1 agrees at 11 bases. Losses at the gene ends were 4 bases for V and 8 bases for J; bases not matched to a gene: 9. Germline CDR1 LNHDA, CDR2 SQIVND (reference sequence). CDR3 length equals 15 residues. The CDR3 loop is CASSTRGQGARGYTF. The CDR3 nucleotides read TGTGCCAGTAGTACTAGAGGACAGGGGGCGCGCGGCTACACCTTC.

This rearrangement joins TRBV28 to TRBJ2-3; TRBD2 is a possible D gene (6 bases). This CDR3 spans 14 amino acids. V shed 2 bases and J shed 2 bases, with 8 bases lying between them. Germline CDR1 and CDR2: MDHEN and SYDVKM. DNA of the CDR3: TGTGCCAGCAGTTTACGGGGGATCACAGATACGCAGTATTTT. Translation gives CASSLRGITDTQYF.

This chain connects TRBV7-9 to TRBJ2-5; a possible D gene is TRBD1 (7 bases). Germline CDR1 and CDR2: SEHNR and FQNEAQ (reference sequence). The V and J ends lost 2 bases and 4 bases respectively, with 14 bases between them. This CDR3 contains 15 residues. In nucleotides, the CDR3 is TGTGCCAGCAGCTTACCTCAGGGGGGTGGAGAGACCCAGTACTTC. Amino acids: CASSLPQGGGETQYF.

This clone was seen a handful of times. The rearrangement joins TRBV7-3 to TRBJ1-1; 7 nucleotides agree with TRBD1. The CDR3 has 14 residues. The trim removed 2 bases at V and 3 bases at J, leaving 3 bases unmatched. Germline loops: CDR1 SGHTA, CDR2 FQGTGA. The CDR3 sequence is CASSLDRADTEAFF. DNA of the CDR3: TGTGCCAGCAGCTTAGACAGGGCTGACACTGAAGCTTTCTTT.

The J gene is TRBJ2-3, the V gene TRBV7-2, with TRBD2 identical over 14 bases. The germline CDR1 and CDR2 sequences are SGHTA and FQGNSA. V trimming: 4 bases; J trimming: 6 bases; junction bases outside the gene matches: 12. The length of the CDR3 is 18 residues. For the CDR3, the DNA is TGTGCCAGCAGCTCCATGACTAGCGGGGGGGGCTTTGGGGATACGCAGTATTTT. It encodes CASSSMTSGGGFGDTQYF.

The chain has TRBV30 and TRBJ1-1, with 8 bases lining up with TRBD1. Germline trimming cut 7 bases from V and 1 base from J; bases unmatched to any gene: 5. The CDR3 extends over 13 amino acids. Per germline, CDR1 GTSNPN and CDR2 SVGIG (reference sequence). The CDR3 loop reads CASRTGQNTEAFF. DNA of the CDR3: TGTGCCTCACGGACAGGGCAGAACACTGAAGCTTTCTTT.

The gene calls are TRBV23-1 and TRBJ2-7; 7 bases map to TRBD1. TRBV23-1 is designated an ORF whose function remains uncertain. The CDR3 is 18 amino acids. V shed 0 bases, J shed 6 bases, and the junction held 17 bases outside the gene matches. For the CDR3, the DNA is TGCGCCAGCAGTCAATCAGGGGGCTCACCACCTTGGCCTATCGAGCAGTACTTC. It codes for CASSQSGGSPPWPIEQYF.

This sequence joins TRBV7-3 and TRBJ2-5; TRBD1 aligns across 7 bases. Germline-derived CDR1 and CDR2 are SGHTA and FQGTGA. The CDR3 covers 14 residues. V was pared by 4 bases and J by 2 bases, with 4 bases of the junction left unmatched. The CDR3: CASSSTGLQETQYF. CDR3 DNA: TGTGCCAGCAGCTCGACAGGGTTACAAGAGACCCAGTACTTC.

The chain employs TRBV4-3 and TRBJ1-1; 8 bases align to TRBD1. Germline CDR1 and CDR2: LGHNA and YSLEER. Trimming cost V 0 bases and J 4 bases; bases outside gene matches: 7. This CDR3 has 16 residues. The CDR3 here is CASSQDRYRGTTEAFF. CDR3 sequence (DNA): TGCGCCAGCAGCCAAGATCGATACAGGGGGACCACTGAAGCTTTCTTT.

V is TRBV7-6 and J is TRBJ1-2; the D is unclear. The length of the CDR3 is 15 residues. Germline V lookup: CDR1 SGHVS, CDR2 FNYEAQ. V was shortened by 1 base and J by 4 bases, with 13 bases between the two germline ends. CDR3 DNA sequence: TGTGCCAGCAGCTTAGACCCGAGCACGGGCTATGGCTACACCTTC. Residues: CASSLDPSTGYGYTF.

The gene calls are TRBV23-1 and TRBJ1-6; D gene unclear. TRBV23-1 is an open reading frame whose function is uncertain. This CDR3 is 15 amino acids long. Trimming removed 5 bases from V and 3 bases from J, with 11 bases in between. CDR3 in amino acids: CASSSAGNYNSPLHF. The CDR3 DNA sequence: TGCGCCAGCAGTTCCGCGGGGAACTATAATTCACCCCTCCACTTT.

The V and J genes are TRBV11-2 and TRBJ2-1, with D possibly being TRBD1 (6 bases). The germline gives CDR1 SGHAT, CDR2 FQNNGV. Trimming took off 5 bases at V and 6 bases at J, with 17 bases between the two ends. The CDR3 length is 15 residues. The CDR3 DNA follows: TGTGCCAGCAGCGTTACCTCAGGGGAGCGCAATGAGCAGTTCTTC. Translated: CASSVTSGERNEQFF.

The V and J genes are TRBV5-6 and TRBJ2-5; tentatively, D is TRBD1 (5 bases). V lost 3 bases and J 5 bases, leaving 20 bases between the germline ends. The CDR3 spans 16 residues. Per germline, CDR1 SGHDT and CDR2 YYEEEE. CDR3 in DNA: TGTGCCAGCAGCTCAATCCAGGGTAGTAAAGTGGAGACCCAGTACTTC. This sequence encodes CASSSIQGSKVETQYF.

The chain employs TRBV7-8 and TRBJ1-3; no reliable D call. The CDR3 sequence is 12 residues long. V lost 7 bases, J lost 0 bases, and 4 bases lay in between. Germline V gives CDR1 SGHVS, CDR2 FQNEAQ. This CDR3 is CASTLSGNTIYF. In DNA, the CDR3 is TGTGCCAGCACCCTCTCTGGAAACACCATATATTTT.

CDR3 bases: TGTGCCAGCAGCTTATCTAGTTCCCCATCCTACAATGAGCAGTTCTTC. As protein: CASSLSSSPSYNEQFF. The chain uses TRBV7-2 and TRBJ2-1; D uncertain. The V gene's germline CDR1 is SGHTA and CDR2 FQGNSA. The V and J ends lost 2 bases and 1 base respectively, with 12 bases between them. CDR3 size: 16 residues.